This is a list of T cell receptor beta chains from one sample in a study of blood T cell repertoires in COVID-19. The protocol was immunoSEQ multiplex PCR, while the TCRdb copy is restricted to in-frame clones and leaves out a portion. The data show 100,000 to 150,000 clones, roughly 86% seen once. The source material was peripheral blood. These receptors were collected from a human donor in a cohort sampled during active COVID-19. Both conserved end residues are trimmed from each CDR3. Each record gives: D gene, CDR3 length, V gene, J gene, CDR3 protein. A D gene is named only where the DNA matches it firmly.

D gene: TRBD1; CDR3 length: 12; V gene: TRBV25-1; J gene: TRBJ1-1; CDR3 protein: ASSTGQGLLGAF
D gene: NA; CDR3 length: 14; V gene: TRBV9; J gene: TRBJ2-1; CDR3 protein: ASSPMTSRTYNEQF
D gene: TRBD1; CDR3 length: 11; V gene: TRBV6-6; J gene: TRBJ1-1; CDR3 protein: ASARQGDTEAF
D gene: NA; CDR3 length: 14; V gene: TRBV27; J gene: TRBJ2-7; CDR3 protein: ASTLRGGLDFSEQY
D gene: NA; CDR3 length: 12; V gene: TRBV30; J gene: TRBJ1-2; CDR3 protein: AWSRTMRARGYT
D gene: TRBD1; CDR3 length: 12; V gene: TRBV18; J gene: TRBJ1-5; CDR3 protein: ASSLIQGYQPQH
D gene: TRBD1; CDR3 length: 12; V gene: TRBV2; J gene: TRBJ1-2; CDR3 protein: ASRETGANYGYT
D gene: NA; CDR3 length: 13; V gene: TRBV19; J gene: TRBJ2-6; CDR3 protein: ASSRQYSGANVLT
D gene: TRBD2; CDR3 length: 15; V gene: TRBV4-2; J gene: TRBJ2-7; CDR3 protein: ASSQAEGLAGIYEQY
D gene: NA; CDR3 length: 13; V gene: TRBV28; J gene: TRBJ2-4; CDR3 protein: ASSFSSRAKNIQY
D gene: TRBD1; CDR3 length: 17; V gene: TRBV11-2; J gene: TRBJ2-7; CDR3 protein: ASSPRTGGVTLSSYEQY
D gene: TRBD2; CDR3 length: 16; V gene: TRBV7-2; J gene: TRBJ2-1; CDR3 protein: ASSLAWLAGGSYNEQF
D gene: NA; CDR3 length: 14; V gene: TRBV11-3; J gene: TRBJ2-7; CDR3 protein: ASSPEGQGLSYEQY
D gene: TRBD1; CDR3 length: 12; V gene: TRBV7-9; J gene: TRBJ2-7; CDR3 protein: ASSWDRGVYEQY
D gene: TRBD2; CDR3 length: 10; V gene: TRBV12-3/TRBV12-4; J gene: TRBJ2-3; CDR3 protein: ASIPRLRGWY
D gene: TRBD2; CDR3 length: 12; V gene: TRBV9; J gene: TRBJ2-1; CDR3 protein: ATSEASGRGEQF
D gene: NA; CDR3 length: 10; V gene: TRBV13; J gene: TRBJ2-2; CDR3 protein: ASSPRYGELF
D gene: NA; CDR3 length: 12; V gene: TRBV15; J gene: TRBJ2-7; CDR3 protein: ATSTPGTSYEQY
D gene: NA; CDR3 length: 11; V gene: TRBV12-3/TRBV12-4; J gene: TRBJ1-1; CDR3 protein: ASSQSLNTEAF
D gene: TRBD2; CDR3 length: 18; V gene: TRBV27; J gene: TRBJ2-1; CDR3 protein: ASSPTGTSGTILSYNEQF
D gene: NA; CDR3 length: 13; V gene: TRBV5-5; J gene: TRBJ2-7; CDR3 protein: ASSLGYGISYEQY
D gene: NA; CDR3 length: 12; V gene: TRBV3-1/TRBV3-2; J gene: TRBJ1-5; CDR3 protein: ASSQGHSNQPQH
D gene: TRBD1; CDR3 length: 14; V gene: TRBV28; J gene: TRBJ1-6; CDR3 protein: ASRLRGGGVNSPLH
D gene: NA; CDR3 length: 14; V gene: TRBV19; J gene: TRBJ1-2; CDR3 protein: ASSITSLEGNYGYT
D gene: NA; CDR3 length: 11; V gene: TRBV2; J gene: TRBJ1-1; CDR3 protein: ASSLLLNTEAF
D gene: TRBD2; CDR3 length: 14; V gene: TRBV10-2; J gene: TRBJ2-5; CDR3 protein: ASSDLAGSYQETQY
D gene: NA; CDR3 length: 13; V gene: TRBV27; J gene: TRBJ1-5; CDR3 protein: ASSLSRQGNQPQH
D gene: TRBD2; CDR3 length: 17; V gene: TRBV9; J gene: TRBJ2-1; CDR3 protein: ASSVVSQGLAGWYNEQF
D gene: NA; CDR3 length: 12; V gene: TRBV9; J gene: TRBJ2-5; CDR3 protein: ASSVVGGGETQY
D gene: NA; CDR3 length: 12; V gene: TRBV18; J gene: TRBJ2-1; CDR3 protein: ASSQRETGSEQF
D gene: TRBD1; CDR3 length: 12; V gene: TRBV7-2; J gene: TRBJ1-5; CDR3 protein: ASSLRQGTQPQH
D gene: NA; CDR3 length: 10; V gene: TRBV5-6; J gene: TRBJ2-7; CDR3 protein: ASSYQGGEQY
D gene: TRBD1; CDR3 length: 13; V gene: TRBV4-1; J gene: TRBJ1-5; CDR3 protein: ASSQARTGNQPQH
D gene: TRBD2; CDR3 length: 14; V gene: TRBV6-2/TRBV6-3; J gene: TRBJ2-5; CDR3 protein: ASSRHQAGGGETQY
D gene: TRBD2; CDR3 length: 10; V gene: TRBV6-5; J gene: TRBJ2-6; CDR3 protein: ASKGLAAVLT
D gene: TRBD1; CDR3 length: 11; V gene: TRBV29-1; J gene: TRBJ1-2; CDR3 protein: SVDSTGGGGYT
D gene: TRBD1; CDR3 length: 15; V gene: TRBV6-2/TRBV6-3; J gene: TRBJ1-2; CDR3 protein: ASSYSPDRGTRYGYT
D gene: TRBD1; CDR3 length: 13; V gene: TRBV5-1; J gene: TRBJ1-2; CDR3 protein: ASSLAGQGASGYT
D gene: NA; CDR3 length: 15; V gene: TRBV7-9; J gene: TRBJ1-4; CDR3 protein: ASSTAAAASLGEKLF
D gene: NA; CDR3 length: 14; V gene: TRBV15; J gene: TRBJ2-1; CDR3 protein: ATSRETPLSYNEQF
D gene: NA; CDR3 length: 15; V gene: TRBV21-1; J gene: TRBJ2-5; CDR3 protein: ASRGRGSRARGETQY
D gene: NA; CDR3 length: 13; V gene: TRBV5-1; J gene: TRBJ2-5; CDR3 protein: ASSPRLWSGETQY